This TCR beta chain comes out of a study of blood T cell repertoires in COVID-19. Overall study context: PBMCs, B-cell-depleted T cells, or T cells provided the cDNA or gDNA that made up the material.

V shed 4 bases, J shed 6 bases, and the junction held 17 bases outside the gene matches. Germline CDR1 SGHTA, CDR2 FQGNSA. This CDR3 is built from 18 residues. The protocol was immunoSEQ multiplex PCR, while the TCRdb copy is restricted to in-frame clones and leaves out a portion. Of hundreds of thousands of clones listed, about 87% are singletons. The TCR sequence derives from a woman aged 45 to 65 who had recovered from COVID-19. The sample consisted of PBMCs or T cells enriched from blood (not recorded which). This chain connects TRBV7-2 to TRBJ2-1; TRBD2 agrees at 8 bases. This chain's CDR3 is CASSYTGGRSFQANEQFF. CDR3 in DNA: TGTGCCAGCAGCTACACGGGGGGGCGGTCCTTTCAGGCCAATGAGCAGTTCTTC.